The clone carrying this T cell receptor beta chain was recorded many times. This sample stems from a study of T cells in Graves' hyperthyroidism and ophthalmopathy. TCR beta CDR3 regions were amplified from RNA. HTBI primers were used for first-round RT-PCR of the TCR CDR3. TCRdb fed the multiplex PCR reads into MiXCR, producing one record per CDR3 protein. This sample has 330,000 or so distinct CDR3 sequences, with 15% to 20% found just once. In germline, CDR1 is LNHDA, CDR2 SQIVND (reference sequence). This CDR3 comprises 15 residues. Trimming took 7 bases from V and 7 from J, leaving 19 bases between them.

Material for sequencing was blood. The rearrangement links TRBV19 to TRBJ2-2; the D gene is possibly TRBD1 (7 bases). The receptor comes from a woman aged 35 to 49 with Graves' ophthalmopathy. The CDR3 is CASTSAGGYDGELFF. The CDR3 bases are TGTGCCAGTACCTCGGCAGGGGGGTATGACGGGGAGCTGTTTTTT.